The 21 T cell receptor beta chains given below trace back to one sample, sequenced in a study of blood T cells in healthy people across ages (dated by TCRdb to between 2014 and 2016). The library was prepared using 5' RACE. Sequencing was performed on an Illumina HiSeq 2500. A second 7 to 11 cycle PCR used a sample-barcoded 5' primer and a J-beta primer mix. Using fastp trimming at Q25 and MiXCR clonotype assembly, TCRdb reanalyzed the public sequencing data and kept in-frame beta chains. Rows with a matching CDR3 protein are joined into one entry that keeps the most common DNA and genes. A total of approximately 760,000 distinct CDR3 sequences appear in this sample, roughly 25% of them only once. The ten largest clones take up 9.4% of the sample. In addition, the sample was reused for a study of T cells of mothers and their children.

The source material was blood. The receptors derive from a boy under 18 in good health.

The chain couples TRBV29-1 to TRBJ1-1, with D possibly TRBD1 on 6 matching bases. The CDR3 has 13 residues. CDR1 is SQVTM, CDR2 ANQGSEA, per germline. V was clipped by 1 base and J by 7 bases, with 13 bases between them. CDR3 DNA: TGCAGCGTTGAAGGTACCGGACAGTTTGAAGCTTTCTTT. This gives the protein CSVEGTGQFEAFF.

This clonotype has a handful of counts. The rearrangement joins TRBV3-1 to TRBJ2-7; 10 bases fit TRBD2. Germline V lookup: CDR1 LGHDT, CDR2 YNNKEL (reference sequence). Trimming took 1 base from V and 1 from J; bases not matched to a gene: 10. This CDR3 has 18 residues. CDR3 amino acids: CASSQVASGRFWSYEQYF. CDR3 DNA sequence: TGTGCCAGCAGCCAAGTGGCTAGCGGGAGATTTTGGTCCTACGAGCAGTACTTC.

The chain has TRBV7-9 and TRBJ2-7; D is possibly TRBD2 (5 bases). Deletions cut 4 bases from V and 3 bases from J, with 10 bases between. The CDR3 loop spans 13 amino acids. Germline-derived CDR1 and CDR2 are SEHNR and FQNEAQ (reference sequence). CDR3 in DNA: TGTGCCAGCAGCTCCGGGGATAACTACGAGCAGTACGTC. It encodes CASSSGDNYEQYV.

This clonotype was seen only a few times. This chain joins TRBV28 and TRBJ1-1; D is perhaps TRBD1 (5 bases). This CDR3 is 14 amino acids long. Germline V gene data show CDR1 as MDHEN and CDR2 as SYDVKM. Trimming removed 7 bases from V and 5 bases from J, with 17 bases in between. The CDR3 DNA reads TGTGCCAGCACTCCTTCCCCTGGGGGAACTGAAGCTTTCTTT. This gives the protein CASTPSPGGTEAFF.

There are a few counts of this clonotype. The V and J genes are TRBV7-2 and TRBJ2-5; 8 bases line up with TRBD2. CDR1 is SGHTA and CDR2 is FQGNSA in the germline V gene. This CDR3 region has 17 residues. V lost 2 bases to trimming and J lost 4 bases; unmatched junction nucleotides: 12. The CDR3 coding sequence is TGTGCCAGCAGCTTATTATTGTTCGGGGGGGCCAGAGAGACCCAGTACTTC. It encodes CASSLLLFGGARETQYF.

This clonotype was picked up a small number of times. The junction departs from germline at one end; a sequencing error may be responsible. CDR3 DNA: TGTGCCAGCAGCCAAGAGCGAGACAGGCCAAAGATCTTC. This encodes CASSQERDRPKIF. The chain joins TRBV3-1 to TRBJ2-1; weak D call: TRBD1 (6 bases). The CDR3 contains 13 residues. CDR1 LGHDT and CDR2 YNNKEL come from the germline V gene (reference sequence).

The J gene is TRBJ2-2, the V gene TRBV7-8; D tentatively reads TRBD1 or TRBD2 (7 bases each). CDR1 is SGHVS and CDR2 is FQNEAQ in the germline V gene. Trimming took 7 bases from V and 9 from J, leaving 24 bases between them. The CDR3 contains 16 residues. CDR3 region: CASTPLPGGGYRELFF. The CDR3 nucleotides are TGTGCCAGCACTCCACTCCCAGGGGGGGGTTACAGGGAGCTGTTTTTT.

This clonotype appeared a few times. DNA for the CDR3: TGTGCCAGCAGTTTAGGACAGGGTACCACCGGGGAGCTGTTTTTT. Protein sequence: CASSLGQGTTGELFF. The gene calls are TRBV12-3 or TRBV12-4 and TRBJ2-2; 7 bases map to TRBD1. The CDR3 contains 15 residues. Trimming at V came to 1 base and at J to 4 bases, leaving 3 bases not matched to a gene.

For the CDR3, the DNA is TGCAGCGTTGCCAAGACAGGGAACCAAGAGACCCAGTACTTC. Protein product: CSVAKTGNQETQYF. The V gene is TRBV29-1, the J gene TRBJ2-5; 7 positions agree with TRBD1. J lost 0 bases, V lost 4 bases, and 5 bases had no gene match. Germline values: CDR1 SQVTM, CDR2 ANQGSEA. The CDR3 is 14 amino acids.

The chain recombines TRBV28 with TRBJ2-7, with a possible D match to TRBD2 (7 bases). Germline-derived CDR1 and CDR2 are MDHEN and SYDVKM. The CDR3 runs to 16 residues. Trimming left V 3 bases short and J 2 bases short, with 17 bases between. CDR3 nucleotide sequence: TGTGCCAGCAGTTTCGGGGGGCACTCTCCTACCTACGAGCAGTACTTC. It yields the protein CASSFGGHSPTYEQYF.

The rearrangement uses TRBV29-1 and TRBJ2-5, with D perhaps TRBD1 or TRBD2 (5 bases each). Matching the DNA end better, TRBJ2-7 makes the J call doubtful. This CDR3 region has 13 residues. Looked up from germline, CDR1 is SQVTM and CDR2 is ANQGSEA. The CDR3 region has the DNA TGCAGCGCGTGGAGGCAGGGAGCCTACGAGCAGTACTTC. Translating gives CSAWRQGAYEQYF.

This rearrangement joins TRBV7-2 to TRBJ2-1; 8 positions agree with TRBD1. Losses at the gene ends were 0 bases for V and 3 bases for J; bases not matched to a gene: 4. The CDR3 sequence is 16 residues long. CDR1 and CDR2 from the germline V gene are SGHTA and FQGNSA. The CDR3 DNA follows: TGTGCCAGCAGCTTAGCCTTGGGGACAGGCTACAATGAGCAGTTCTTC. This gives the protein CASSLALGTGYNEQFF.

Concerning this clonotype itself: At one of its ends the junction is not consistent with the germline gene, which may arise from a read error. The V call is TRBV12-3 or TRBV12-4, the J call TRBJ2-7, with TRBD2 matching over 9 bases. The CDR3 runs to 14 residues. CDR3 coding DNA: TGTGCCCGCAGTTTAGTTAGCGGGAGCTACGAGCAGTACTTC. Translated, it gives CARSLVSGSYEQYF.

This clonotype showed up just a few times. The V and J genes are TRBV15 and TRBJ2-1; TRBD2 is a possible D gene (6 bases). Trimming shortened V by 0 bases and J by 1 base, and 13 bases separated the two germline ends. The CDR3 contains 17 residues. CDR1 and CDR2 (germline): LNHNV, YYDKDF (reference sequence). CDR3 nucleotides: TGTGCCACCAGCAGAGATATAGCTAGCGCGTCCTACAATGAGCAGTTCTTC. Amino acid sequence: CATSRDIASASYNEQFF.

V usage is TRBV5-1 and J usage is TRBJ2-5; the match to TRBD1 covers 7 bases. The tail of the sequence fits TRBJ2-7 better, so the J call may be wrong. Germline CDR1 and CDR2: SGHRS and YFSETQ. This CDR3 region has 15 residues. The chain's CDR3 is CASSLDPGGNYEQYF. The CDR3 bases are TGCGCCAGCAGCTTGGATCCAGGGGGTAACTACGAGCAGTACTTC.

This clonotype occurred a few times. The chain employs TRBV7-8 and TRBJ2-5; D ambiguous. The end of the DNA aligns better with TRBJ2-7, so the J call may be wrong. Germline V CDR1 and CDR2: SGHVS, FQNEAQ. The CDR3 is 13 amino acids. The CDR3 loop reads CASSLVVLYEQYF. The CDR3 DNA reads TGTGCCAGCAGCTTAGTTGTCCTCTACGAGCAGTACTTC.

The chain recombines TRBV27 with TRBJ2-3; 11 nucleotides match TRBD2. This CDR3 is built from 17 residues. Germline values: CDR1 MNHEY, CDR2 SMNVEV (reference sequence). The trim removed 3 bases at V and 1 base at J, leaving 6 bases unmatched. CDR3 DNA: TGTGCCAGCAGTTTGCTAGCGGGAGGCCCCCGCACAGATACGCAGTATTTT. Amino acid sequence: CASSLLAGGPRTDTQYF.

This chain uses TRBV7-9 with TRBJ2-5; 7 bases fit TRBD1. The trim removed 5 bases at V and 4 bases at J, leaving 7 bases unmatched. Germline loops: CDR1 SEHNR, CDR2 FQNEAQ (reference sequence). This CDR3 region has 14 residues. CDR3 loop: CASSHGQEAETQYF. Written as DNA, the CDR3 is TGTGCCAGCAGCCACGGACAGGAGGCAGAGACCCAGTACTTC.

The gene calls are TRBV3-1 and TRBJ2-1, with D perhaps matching TRBD1 or TRBD2 (5 bases each). The V gene lost 2 bases and the J gene lost 8 bases, with 22 bases spanning the gap. The CDR3 length is 17 residues. The germline CDR1 and CDR2 sequences are LGHDT and YNNKEL (reference sequence). CDR3 region: CASSQRSGPKVVYEQFF. The CDR3 DNA is TGTGCCAGCAGCCAACGCTCGGGACCCAAGGTGGTATATGAGCAGTTCTTC.

This chain links TRBV28 with TRBJ2-5, with D perhaps matching TRBD2 (6 bases). The J call may be incorrect, as the DNA end agrees better with TRBJ2-7. The CDR3 runs to 16 residues. The germline gives CDR1 MDHEN, CDR2 SYDVKM. The CDR3 reads CASSSSPGDFLCEQYF. CDR3 nucleotide sequence: TGTGCCAGCAGTTCATCACCTGGGGACTTCCTTTGCGAGCAGTACTTC.

This clonotype has a handful of counts. This sequence may be a read error, since a much larger clone differs from it by one base. The CDR3 reads CANSLGGLGTEAFF. The CDR3 DNA follows: TGTGCCAACAGCTTAGGAGGGCTCGGCACTGAAGCTTTCTTT. The J gene is TRBJ1-1, the V gene TRBV7-9; D unresolved. The CDR3 consists of 14 residues. Germline V CDR1 and CDR2: SEHNR, FQNEAQ (reference sequence).